The next 4 T cell receptor beta chains were all read from a single sample in a study of graft-versus-host responses after intestinal transplantation. This table comes from immunoSEQ multiplex PCR, and its TCRdb copy is limited to in-frame clones, with some not included. The data show over 60,000 clones, with 75% to 90% seen just once and 1.5% to 2% held by the top ten. Intraepithelial and lamina propria lymphocytes were released after the graft tissue was processed. Sequenced here: ileum tissue, sampled approximately 56 weeks after transplant. The receptors were sampled from a human patient who received an intestinal transplant, so some T cells may come from the graft donor.

J is TRBJ2-1 and V is TRBV18; D might be TRBD1 (6 bases). The V gene lost 0 bases and the J gene lost 9 bases, with 12 bases spanning the gap. The CDR3 runs to 14 residues. Looked up from germline, CDR1 is KGHSH and CDR2 is LQKENI. CDR3 in amino acids: CASSPPQGSREQFF. The CDR3 nucleotides read TGTGCCAGCTCACCACCGCAGGGGTCCCGTGAGCAGTTCTTC.

J is TRBJ2-7 and V is TRBV5-4; perhaps TRBD1 as D (6 bases). This CDR3 is built from 14 residues. CDR1 SGHNT and CDR2 YYREEE come from the germline V gene (reference sequence). The V and J ends lost 3 bases and 5 bases respectively, with 15 bases between them. The CDR3 loop reads CASSSRAQGHEQYF. For the CDR3, the DNA is TGTGCCAGCAGCTCGCGGGCACAGGGACACGAGCAGTACTTC.

This clone was seen only once. The chain has TRBV6-4 and TRBJ2-4; TRBD1 matches 8 bases. Trimming cost V 8 bases and J 0 bases; bases outside gene matches: 12. The CDR3 sequence is 17 residues long. Germline CDR1 MRHNA, CDR2 SNTAGT. CDR3 coding DNA: TGTGCCAGCCTCAGGGGGCGACGATTCCTAGCCAAAAACATTCAGTACTTC. This sequence encodes CASLRGRRFLAKNIQYF.

CDR3: CASSFGGSRTGELFF. CDR3 sequence (DNA): TGTGCCAGCAGTTTCGGCGGGAGTAGGACCGGGGAGCTGTTTTTT. The V gene is TRBV27, the J gene TRBJ2-2, with 7 nucleotides matching TRBD2. The CDR3 spans 15 residues. V gave up 3 bases and J gave up 5 bases; unmatched junction bases: 6. From germline, CDR1 is MNHEY and CDR2 SMNVEV (reference sequence).